One sample yielded the 3 T cell receptor beta chains listed below, sequenced in a study of shared clonotypes between healthy human individuals. Libraries were prepared by immunoSEQ multiplex PCR; TCRdb keeps only in-frame clonotypes and omits some of them. Of about 230,000 clones in the sample, about 65% were seen once. Sequencing was performed on memory CD4+ T cells sorted from blood. Subset here: CD45RA-negative fraction. Receptors were obtained from a man aged 30 to 45 in good health.

This chain connects TRBV7-8 to TRBJ2-6; D uncertain. Trimming removed 0 bases at V and 0 bases at J, with 6 bases between. The CDR3 has 16 amino acids. Looked up from germline, CDR1 is SGHVS and CDR2 is FQNEAQ. CDR3 in amino acids: CASSLASSSGANVLTF. The CDR3 bases are TGTGCCAGCAGCTTAGCAAGTTCCTCTGGGGCCAACGTCCTGACTTTC.

Only a few counts were recorded for this clone. The CDR3 bases are TGTGCCAGCAGCTTGGAGGGGACAGGGAGTCAGCCCCAGCATTTT. It translates to CASSLEGTGSQPQHF. The rearrangement uses TRBV5-4 and TRBJ1-5; TRBD1 matches 9 bases. The CDR3 spans 15 residues. Germline trimming cut 0 bases from V and 6 bases from J; bases unmatched to any gene: 4. CDR1 is SGHNT, CDR2 YYREEE, per germline (reference sequence). Complete variable domain (other parts from reference TRBV5-4 and TRBJ1-5): ETGVTQSPTHLIKTRGQQVTLRCSSQSGHNTVSWYQQALGQGPQFIFQYYREEENGRGNFPPRFSGLQFPNYSSELNVNALELDDSALYLCASSLEGTGSQPQHFGDGTRLSIL.

CDR3 amino acids: CASSAPDRNHYEQYF. DNA for the CDR3: TGTGCCAGCAGCGCCCCGGACAGAAACCATTACGAGCAGTACTTC. The chain employs TRBV5-5 and TRBJ2-7, with TRBD1 as a possible D gene (6 bases). The CDR3 consists of 15 residues. Germline CDR1 reads SGHKS; CDR2 reads YYEKEE (reference sequence). The V and J ends lost 4 bases and 4 bases respectively, with 18 bases between them.